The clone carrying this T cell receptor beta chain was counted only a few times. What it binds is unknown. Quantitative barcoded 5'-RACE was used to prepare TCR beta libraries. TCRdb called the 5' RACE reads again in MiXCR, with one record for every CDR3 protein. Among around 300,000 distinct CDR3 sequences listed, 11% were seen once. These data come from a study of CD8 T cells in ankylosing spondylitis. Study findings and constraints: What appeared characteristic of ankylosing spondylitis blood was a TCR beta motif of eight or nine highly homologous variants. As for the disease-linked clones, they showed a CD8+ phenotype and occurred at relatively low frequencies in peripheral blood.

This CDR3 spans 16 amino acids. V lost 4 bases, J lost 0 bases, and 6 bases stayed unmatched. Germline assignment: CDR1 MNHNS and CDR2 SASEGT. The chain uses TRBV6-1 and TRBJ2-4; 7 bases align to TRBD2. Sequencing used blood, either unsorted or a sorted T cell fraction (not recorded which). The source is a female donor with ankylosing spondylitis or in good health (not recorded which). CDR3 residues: CASSAASGLAKNIQYF. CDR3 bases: TGTGCCAGCAGTGCCGCTAGCGGTCTAGCCAAAAACATTCAGTACTTC.